These 23 T cell receptor beta chains originate from one sample sequenced in a study of blood T cells in healthy people across ages. Then a second PCR, running about 6 to 12 cycles, was carried out with a sample-barcoded 5' primer and a J-beta primer mix. Via MiXCR, TCRdb re-called the 5' RACE reads, giving one row per CDR3 protein. The profile shows approximately 670,000 distinct CDR3 sequences, over 40% of them singletons. Sequenced material: blood. These receptor sequences come from an elderly man in good health.

The V call is TRBV5-1, the J call TRBJ1-1; 9 nucleotides agree with TRBD1. CDR3 size: 16 residues. J was trimmed by 1 base and V by 2 bases; bases with no gene match: 6. Germline V CDR1 and CDR2: SGHRS, YFSETQ. In nucleotides, the CDR3 is TGCGCCAGCAGCTTCGGGACAGGGTATGGGAACACTGAAGCTTTCTTT. Residues: CASSFGTGYGNTEAFF.

V is TRBV15 and J is TRBJ2-5; D unclear. Trimming removed 0 bases at V and 4 bases at J, with 6 bases between. Germline values: CDR1 LNHNV, CDR2 YYDKDF (reference sequence). The CDR3 is 13 amino acids. Here the CDR3 reads CATSRDQRETQYF. The CDR3 DNA is TGTGCCACCAGCAGAGATCAGAGAGAGACCCAGTACTTC.

This clonotype was seen a handful of times. The CDR3 loop is CSVEDYPRVPLVYGYTF. In DNA form, the CDR3 reads TGCAGCGTTGAAGATTACCCCAGGGTCCCATTGGTCTATGGCTACACCTTC. V usage is TRBV29-1 and J usage is TRBJ1-2, with D maybe TRBD1 (5 bases). Germline CDR1 SQVTM, CDR2 ANQGSEA. CDR3 size: 17 residues. V lost 0 bases to trimming and J lost 4 bases, with 21 bases between them.

This chain joins TRBV7-2 and TRBJ2-5; the match to TRBD2 covers 8 bases. The trim removed 3 bases at V and 11 bases at J, leaving 11 bases unmatched. The CDR3 runs 14 residues. In germline, CDR1 is SGHTA, CDR2 FQGNSA. Written as DNA, the CDR3 is TGTGCCAGCAGCTTGGGCGGGGGGTACAATGAGCAGTACTTC. Translated, it gives CASSLGGGYNEQYF.

This rearrangement joins TRBV7-2 to TRBJ2-7; D call uncertain. The CDR3 covers 13 residues. Germline V gene lookup returns CDR1 SGHTA and CDR2 FQGNSA. The ends were cut back, 5 bases at V and 6 bases at J, with 14 bases in the middle. CDR3 DNA sequence: TGTGCCAGCAGCCCCAATGTCGGCTCCGAGCAGTACTTC. Translated, it gives CASSPNVGSEQYF.

The chain uses TRBV6-6 and TRBJ2-7, with D maybe TRBD1 (6 bases). Germline V CDR1 and CDR2: MNHNY, SVGAGI (reference sequence). V shed 1 base and J shed 5 bases, with 9 bases lying between them. The CDR3 loop spans 13 amino acids. Written as DNA, the CDR3 is TGTGCCAGCAGTTACTTCACAGGGAACGAGCAGTACTTC. This sequence encodes CASSYFTGNEQYF.

Regarding this clonotype: At one end, the junction sequence differs from germline, possibly due to a read error. Here the CDR3 reads CASSLRGGETLYF. CDR3 nucleotide sequence: TGTGCCAGCAGCTTAAGGGGTGGGGAGACCCTGTACTTC. The chain couples TRBV7-2 to TRBJ2-5; either TRBD1 or TRBD2 may fit D (5 bases each). Germline V gene data show CDR1 as SGHTA and CDR2 as FQGNSA. The CDR3 is 13 amino acids.

This clonotype is a singleton in its sample. The V gene is TRBV4-3, the J gene TRBJ2-7; D unresolved. V was pared by 0 bases and J by 3 bases, with 9 bases between. Germline assignment: CDR1 LGHNA and CDR2 YSLEER. The CDR3 is 14 residues long. CDR3 bases: TGCGCCAGCAGCCAAGATATCGGTAGCTACGAGCAGTACTTC. Translated, it gives CASSQDIGSYEQYF.

This clonotype was found a few times. The gene calls are TRBV5-5 and TRBJ2-3; 14 nucleotides agree with TRBD2. CDR1 SGHKS and CDR2 YYEKEE come from the germline V gene (reference sequence). The CDR3 covers 16 residues. V shed 0 bases and J 6 bases; nucleotides not matched to a gene: 3. The CDR3 region is CASSLGLAGGRDTQYF. CDR3 bases: TGTGCCAGCAGCTTGGGACTAGCGGGGGGGCGGGATACGCAGTATTTT.

This clonotype was found many times. The chain uses TRBV7-2 and TRBJ2-3; 7 nucleotides agree with TRBD1. This CDR3 spans 13 amino acids. With 5 bases clipped from V and 10 bases from J, the junction kept 9 bases outside the gene matches. Per the germline V gene, CDR1 is SGHTA and CDR2 is FQGNSA. The CDR3 DNA reads as TGTGCCAGCAGCCCAGATAGACAGGGAGCGCAGTATTTT. Its translation is CASSPDRQGAQYF.

This sequence joins TRBV18 and TRBJ2-5; D gene ambiguous. Looked up from germline, CDR1 is KGHSH and CDR2 is LQKENI. Trimming removed 3 bases from V and 11 bases from J, with 16 bases in between. The CDR3 is made up of 13 amino acids. This CDR3 reads CASSPPGSNEQYF. DNA of the CDR3: TGTGCCAGCTCACCCCCTGGGTCGAATGAGCAGTACTTC.

This clonotype was detected only a few times. The V gene is TRBV29-1, the J gene TRBJ2-1; perhaps D is TRBD1 or TRBD2 (5 bases each). CDR1 is SQVTM, CDR2 ANQGSEA, per germline. This CDR3 is 14 amino acids long. V was shortened by 7 bases and J by 0 bases, with 13 bases between the two germline ends. The CDR3 is CSGRPRGSYNEQFF. The DNA for the CDR3 is TGCAGCGGGAGACCGAGGGGCTCCTACAATGAGCAGTTCTTC.

This sequence joins TRBV7-2 and TRBJ2-3; 8 bases map to TRBD1. Germline trimming cut 1 base from V and 4 bases from J; bases unmatched to any gene: 7. The CDR3 spans 16 residues. Germline CDR1 is SGHTA and CDR2 is FQGNSA. The CDR3 sequence is CASSLDSPGGSDTQYF. CDR3 DNA: TGTGCCAGCAGCTTAGATTCGCCAGGGGGCTCAGATACGCAGTATTTT.

The chain combines TRBV7-2 with TRBJ1-5, with TRBD1 as a possible D gene (5 bases). V lost 6 bases to trimming and J lost 4 bases, with 19 bases between them. There are 16 residues in the CDR3. Germline assignment: CDR1 SGHTA and CDR2 FQGNSA. This CDR3 is CASRLIPGKGNQPQHF. The DNA for the CDR3 is TGTGCCAGCAGACTAATACCGGGAAAGGGGAATCAGCCCCAGCATTTT.

The table lists this clonotype with a count of one. The genes are TRBV9 and TRBJ2-5; D unresolved. The CDR3 has 15 amino acids. Per germline, CDR1 SGDLS and CDR2 YYNGEE. V was cut by 4 bases and J by 0 bases, with 13 bases left in between. CDR3 sequence reads: CASSFSPNDQETQYF. CDR3 DNA sequence: TGTGCCAGCAGCTTTTCCCCTAACGACCAAGAGACCCAGTACTTC.

This clonotype has a handful of counts. This chain joins TRBV4-3 and TRBJ1-5; D possibly corresponds to TRBD1 (5 bases). Looked up from germline, CDR1 is LGHNA and CDR2 is YSLEER. The CDR3 covers 15 residues. The ends were cut back, 1 base at V and 6 bases at J, with 13 bases in the middle. CDR3 sequence: CASSQGAQGFQPQHF. Here the CDR3 DNA reads TGCGCCAGCAGCCAAGGTGCCCAGGGATTTCAGCCCCAGCATTTT.

This clonotype has more than one count but fewer than ten. J is TRBJ2-7 and V is TRBV15, with no clear D. The CDR3 sequence is 18 residues long. Trimming pared 0 bases from V and 0 bases from J, leaving 18 bases between. Germline V gives CDR1 LNHNV, CDR2 YYDKDF (reference sequence). CDR3 in amino acids: CATSRDLAGDGISYEQYF. CDR3 DNA: TGTGCCACCAGCAGAGATTTGGCCGGCGACGGAATCTCCTACGAGCAGTACTTC.

This clonotype was counted only a few times. This chain uses TRBV20-1 with TRBJ2-1, with 12 bases lining up with TRBD2. V was pared by 0 bases and J by 3 bases, with 9 bases of the junction left unmatched. Germline CDR1 and CDR2: DFQATT and SNEGSKA (reference sequence). The CDR3 is made up of 18 amino acids. CDR3 sequence: CSARDPKGLAGNYNEQFF. The CDR3 nucleotides are TGCAGTGCTAGAGATCCCAAAGGACTAGCGGGGAACTACAATGAGCAGTTCTTC.

V and J are TRBV20-1 and TRBJ2-3; a possible D gene is TRBD1 (5 bases). The ends were cut back, 0 bases at V and 2 bases at J, with 12 bases in the middle. Germline V gives CDR1 DFQATT, CDR2 SNEGSKA (reference sequence). The CDR3 length is 15 residues. This CDR3 is CSAREPGWDTDTQYF. The CDR3 DNA reads TGCAGTGCTAGAGAACCAGGGTGGGACACAGATACGCAGTATTTT.

The chain links TRBV20-1 to TRBJ2-7, with D maybe TRBD2 (6 bases). The CDR3 totals 14 residues. V was clipped by 1 base and J by 6 bases, with 16 bases between them. Germline CDR1 and CDR2: DFQATT and SNEGSKA (reference sequence). The CDR3 sequence is CSARGRGTYSEQYF. The CDR3 DNA reads TGCAGTGCTAGAGGGAGAGGGACTTATTCCGAGCAGTACTTC.

The chain links TRBV25-1 to TRBJ2-1, with D perhaps matching TRBD2 (6 bases). Per germline, CDR1 MGHDK and CDR2 SYGVNS. V gave up 3 bases and J gave up 4 bases, with 13 bases separating them. This CDR3 region has 15 residues. The CDR3 DNA is TGTGCCAGCAGTGACGTTGTAAGCGGGTACAATGAGCAGTTCTTC. Protein sequence: CASSDVVSGYNEQFF.

V and J are TRBV20-1 and TRBJ2-1; 8 positions agree with TRBD2. Germline CDR1 is DFQATT and CDR2 is SNEGSKA (reference sequence). Trimming cost V 3 bases and J 5 bases; bases outside gene matches: 12. CDR3 length: 16 residues. CDR3 sequence reads: CSARTGGASGHNEQFF. CDR3 sequence (DNA): TGCAGTGCTAGGACGGGGGGGGCTAGCGGACACAATGAGCAGTTCTTC.

This clonotype occurred a few times. The chain carries TRBV29-1 and TRBJ2-7; no firm D call. CDR1 is SQVTM, CDR2 ANQGSEA, per germline. V dropped 4 bases and J dropped 7 bases, with 11 bases sitting between them. The CDR3 spans 11 residues. The CDR3 sequence: CSVGTTGEQYF. CDR3 in DNA: TGCAGCGTTGGCACAACGGGTGAGCAGTACTTC.